This TCR beta chain was recovered during a study of Ad26.COV2.S vaccination and SARS-CoV-2 variants. This clone has only one observation. Noted treatment: about 20 received Ad26.COV2.S at low or high dose, single or two shots; roughly five received placebo; per-sample allocation not given. All samples were drawn on day 63, counting from the first vaccine or placebo injection. This CDR3 contains 17 residues. Germline V gives CDR1 MNHEY, CDR2 SMNVEV (reference sequence). J gave up 2 bases and V 4 bases, and 7 bases lay outside the gene matches. Using immunoSEQ multiplex PCR, the repertoire was profiled, and TCRdb retains in-frame clones only, with some absent. In the table there are about 350,000 clones, around 89% of which are singletons.

The chain joins TRBV27 to TRBJ2-5, with 13 bases that match TRBD2. The receptor was isolated from a person between 18 and 59 years old who received the Ad26.COV2.S COVID-19 vaccine or a placebo. The specimen was peripheral blood, collected in a trial of Ad26.COV2.S vaccine versus placebo. This chain's CDR3 is CASSSGWGLAGQETQYF. The CDR3 DNA follows: TGTGCCAGCAGTTCCGGCTGGGGACTAGCGGGACAAGAGACCCAGTACTTC.